This TCR beta chain was captured by sequencing in a study of CD8 T cells in Susac syndrome. Study-level findings and limits: The study's TCR sequencing and HLA analysis covered a relatively small number of individuals, and the study acknowledged this.

Germline loops: CDR1 MNHEY, CDR2 SVGEGT. Trimming removed 0 bases from V and 1 base from J; junction bases left unmatched: 2. The CDR3 spans 17 residues. Only one count was recorded for this clonotype. What it binds is unknown. The RNA input was roughly 0.45 to 1 ug, and it was reverse transcribed with random hexamers. Coverage of TCR beta CDR3 amplification by immunoSEQ multiplex PCR extended to 54 Vbeta and 13 Jbeta. TCRdb itself ran the immunoSEQ multiplex PCR reads through MiXCR, one entry per CDR3 protein. This sample has about 66,000 distinct CDR3 sequences; about 94% occur once, and the top ten carry 0.56%. Relapsing-remitting disease, either stable or active, was present in the multiple sclerosis controls, who were treatment-naive patients. Bulk CD8+ and CD4+ cells came from magnetic negative isolation; CD8+ TEMRA by FACS.

V is TRBV6-2 or TRBV6-3 and J is TRBJ2-1, with 11 positions matching TRBD2. Specimen: CD8+ T cells from PBMCs. The source is a human donor with multiple sclerosis. The CDR3 DNA follows: TGTGCCAGCAGTTACTCCGCTAGCGGGGGGTCCTACAATGAGCAGTTCTTC. This translates into CASSYSASGGSYNEQFF.